The 6 T cell receptor beta chains below come from one sample, sequenced in a study of blood T cell repertoires in COVID-19. The table came from immunoSEQ multiplex PCR; TCRdb's copy has only in-frame clones and leaves some out. Of tens of thousands of clones listed, roughly 85% are singletons. Sequenced sample: peripheral blood. The receptors were gathered from a man aged 55 to 69 with acute or convalescent COVID-19.

This chain links TRBV5-4 with TRBJ2-2; D call uncertain. The germline CDR1 and CDR2 sequences are SGHNT and YYREEE (reference sequence). The CDR3 has 16 amino acids. V lost 4 bases and J 2 bases, leaving 15 bases between the germline ends. This chain's CDR3 is CASSTVPTSNTGELFF. CDR3 DNA: TGTGCCAGCAGCACAGTCCCAACATCTAACACCGGGGAGCTGTTTTTT.

This clone was seen a single time. This sequence joins TRBV4-1 and TRBJ1-5; TRBD1 matches at 7 bases. In germline, CDR1 is MGHRA, CDR2 YSYEKL. This CDR3 region has 17 residues. J was trimmed by 0 bases and V by 0 bases; bases with no gene match: 5. This chain's CDR3 is CASSQEDRTYSNQPQHF. In DNA, the CDR3 is TGCGCCAGCAGCCAAGAGGACAGGACCTATAGCAATCAGCCCCAGCATTTT.

The V and J genes are TRBV11-1 and TRBJ1-1, with 9 bases fitting TRBD1. The CDR3 loop spans 15 amino acids. J was trimmed by 5 bases and V by 4 bases; bases with no gene match: 8. CDR1 and CDR2 (germline): SGHAT, FQDESV (reference sequence). This chain's CDR3 is CASSSSGTGKTEAFF. DNA of the CDR3: TGTGCCAGCAGCTCATCCGGGACAGGGAAAACTGAAGCTTTCTTT.

This chain uses TRBV2 with TRBJ1-2, with D maybe TRBD1 (5 bases). V lost 1 base and J lost 3, with 15 bases in between. The CDR3 is 16 residues long. Germline V lookup: CDR1 SNHLY, CDR2 FYNNEI. CDR3 nucleotide sequence: TGTGCCAGCAGTGAAGGGATAAAGGGGTTCGACTATGGCTACACCTTC. Amino acids: CASSEGIKGFDYGYTF.

There are a few counts of this clone. J is TRBJ1-3 and V is TRBV7-9; the match to TRBD1 covers 7 bases. J was trimmed by 1 base and V by 5 bases; bases with no gene match: 8. CDR1 is SEHNR and CDR2 is FQNEAQ in the germline V gene (reference sequence). The CDR3 length is 16 residues. The CDR3 sequence is CASSATGDQSGNTIYF. In DNA, the CDR3 is TGTGCCAGCAGCGCCACAGGGGACCAGTCTGGAAACACCATATATTTT.

The V call is TRBV7-8, the J call TRBJ2-1; 11 nucleotides match TRBD2. Germline V gives CDR1 SGHVS, CDR2 FQNEAQ. V lost 1 base to trimming and J lost 8 bases; unmatched junction nucleotides: 4. The CDR3 sequence is 15 residues long. The CDR3 sequence: CASSLGLAGTDEQFF. DNA for the CDR3: TGTGCCAGCAGCTTAGGACTAGCGGGGACGGATGAGCAGTTCTTC.